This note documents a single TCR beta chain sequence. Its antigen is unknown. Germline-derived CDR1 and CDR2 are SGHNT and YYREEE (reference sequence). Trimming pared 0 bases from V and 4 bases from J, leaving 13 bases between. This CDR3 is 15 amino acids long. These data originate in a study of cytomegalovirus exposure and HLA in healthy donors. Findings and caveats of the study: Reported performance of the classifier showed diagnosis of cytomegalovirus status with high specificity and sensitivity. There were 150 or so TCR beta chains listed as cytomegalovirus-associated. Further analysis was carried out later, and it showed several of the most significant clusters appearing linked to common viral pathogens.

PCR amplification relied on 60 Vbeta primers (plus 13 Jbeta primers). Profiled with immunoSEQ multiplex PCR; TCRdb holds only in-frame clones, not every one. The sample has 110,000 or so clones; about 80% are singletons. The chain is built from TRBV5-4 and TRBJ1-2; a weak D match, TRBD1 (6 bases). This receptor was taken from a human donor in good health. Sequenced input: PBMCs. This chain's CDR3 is CASSLGGTRVYGYTF. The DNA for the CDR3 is TGTGCCAGCAGCTTGGGAGGGACAAGAGTCTATGGCTACACCTTC.